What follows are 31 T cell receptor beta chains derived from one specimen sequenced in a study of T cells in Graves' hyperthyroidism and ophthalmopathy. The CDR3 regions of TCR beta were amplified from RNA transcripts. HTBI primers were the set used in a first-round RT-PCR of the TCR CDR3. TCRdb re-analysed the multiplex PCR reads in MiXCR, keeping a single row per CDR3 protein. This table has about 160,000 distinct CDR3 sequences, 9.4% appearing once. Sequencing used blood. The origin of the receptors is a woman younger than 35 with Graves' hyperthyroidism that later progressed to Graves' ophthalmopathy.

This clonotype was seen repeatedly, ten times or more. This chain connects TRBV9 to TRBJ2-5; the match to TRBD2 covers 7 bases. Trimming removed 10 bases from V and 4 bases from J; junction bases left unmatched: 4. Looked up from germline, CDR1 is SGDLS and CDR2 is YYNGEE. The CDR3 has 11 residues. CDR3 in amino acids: CALAEGETQYF. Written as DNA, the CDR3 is TGTGCCCTAGCGGAGGGAGAGACCCAGTACTTC.

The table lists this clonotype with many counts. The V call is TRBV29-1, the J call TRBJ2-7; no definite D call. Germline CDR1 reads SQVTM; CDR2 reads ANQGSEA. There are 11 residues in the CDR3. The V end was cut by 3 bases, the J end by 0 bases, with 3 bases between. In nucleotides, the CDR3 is TGCAGCGTTGAGAACTCCTACGAGCAGTACTTC. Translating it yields CSVENSYEQYF.

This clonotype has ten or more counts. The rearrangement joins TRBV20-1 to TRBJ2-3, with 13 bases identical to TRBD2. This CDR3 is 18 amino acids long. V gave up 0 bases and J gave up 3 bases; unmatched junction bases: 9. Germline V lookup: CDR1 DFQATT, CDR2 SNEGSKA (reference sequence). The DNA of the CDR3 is TGCAGTGCTAGAGATTTCACTAGCGGGGGGGCCGATACAGATACGCAGTATTTT. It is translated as CSARDFTSGGADTDTQYF.

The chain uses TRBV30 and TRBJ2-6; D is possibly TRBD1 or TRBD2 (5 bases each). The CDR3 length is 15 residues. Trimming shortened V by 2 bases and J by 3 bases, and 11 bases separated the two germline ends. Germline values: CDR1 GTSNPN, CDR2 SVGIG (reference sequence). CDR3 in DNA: TGTGCCTGGAGTCTTGGGGCGGGTGGGGCCAACGTCCTGACTTTC. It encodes CAWSLGAGGANVLTF.

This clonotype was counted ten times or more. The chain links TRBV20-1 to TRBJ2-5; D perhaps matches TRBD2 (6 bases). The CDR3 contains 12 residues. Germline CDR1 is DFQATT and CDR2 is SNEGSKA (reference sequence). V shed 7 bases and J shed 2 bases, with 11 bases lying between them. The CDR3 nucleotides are TGCAGTGTCCGGCGGGGACAAGAGACCCAGTACTTC. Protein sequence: CSVRRGQETQYF.

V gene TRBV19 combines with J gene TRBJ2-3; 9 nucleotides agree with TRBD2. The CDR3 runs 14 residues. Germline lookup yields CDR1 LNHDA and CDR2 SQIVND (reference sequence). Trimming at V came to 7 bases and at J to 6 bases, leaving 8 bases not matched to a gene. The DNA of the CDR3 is TGTGCCAGTAATTCCGCGGGAGGGCCGGATACGCAGTATTTT. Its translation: CASNSAGGPDTQYF.

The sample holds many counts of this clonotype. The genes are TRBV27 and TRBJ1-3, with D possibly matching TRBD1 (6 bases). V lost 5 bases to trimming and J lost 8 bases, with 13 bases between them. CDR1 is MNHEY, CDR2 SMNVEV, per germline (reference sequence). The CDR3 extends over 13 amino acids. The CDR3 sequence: CASSLNREHTIYF. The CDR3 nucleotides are TGTGCCAGCAGTCTCAACAGGGAACACACCATATATTTT.

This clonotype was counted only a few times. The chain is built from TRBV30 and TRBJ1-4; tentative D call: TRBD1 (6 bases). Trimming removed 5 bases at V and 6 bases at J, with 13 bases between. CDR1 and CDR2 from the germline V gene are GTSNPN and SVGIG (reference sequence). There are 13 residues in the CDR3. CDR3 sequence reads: CAWGGEGDEKLFF. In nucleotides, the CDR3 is TGTGCCTGGGGTGGGGAGGGGGATGAAAAACTGTTTTTT.

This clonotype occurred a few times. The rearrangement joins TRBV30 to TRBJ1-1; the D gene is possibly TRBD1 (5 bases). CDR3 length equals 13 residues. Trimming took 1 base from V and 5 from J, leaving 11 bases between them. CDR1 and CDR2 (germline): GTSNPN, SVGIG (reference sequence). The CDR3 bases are TGTGCCTGGAGTGAGGGGATGTGGACTGAAGCTTTCTTT. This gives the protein CAWSEGMWTEAFF. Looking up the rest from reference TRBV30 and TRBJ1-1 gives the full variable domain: SQTIHQWPATLVQPVGSPLSLECTVEGTSNPNLYWYRQAAGRGLQLLFYSVGIGQISSEVPQNLSASRPQDRQFILSSKKLLLSDSGFYLCAWSEGMWTEAFFGQGTRLTVV.

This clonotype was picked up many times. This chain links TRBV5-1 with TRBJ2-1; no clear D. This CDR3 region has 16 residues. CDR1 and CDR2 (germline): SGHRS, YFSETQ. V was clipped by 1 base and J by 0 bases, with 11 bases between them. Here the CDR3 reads CASSLSYDLSYNEQFF. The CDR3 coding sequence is TGCGCCAGCAGCTTGTCCTATGACCTCTCCTACAATGAGCAGTTCTTC.

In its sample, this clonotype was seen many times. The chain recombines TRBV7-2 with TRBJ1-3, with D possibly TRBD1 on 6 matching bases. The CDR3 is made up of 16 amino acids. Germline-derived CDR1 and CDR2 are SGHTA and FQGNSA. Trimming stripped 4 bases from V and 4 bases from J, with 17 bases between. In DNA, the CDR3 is TGTGCCAGCAGCTATGGCCGGGGGGCGAAAGGAAACACCATATATTTT. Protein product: CASSYGRGAKGNTIYF.

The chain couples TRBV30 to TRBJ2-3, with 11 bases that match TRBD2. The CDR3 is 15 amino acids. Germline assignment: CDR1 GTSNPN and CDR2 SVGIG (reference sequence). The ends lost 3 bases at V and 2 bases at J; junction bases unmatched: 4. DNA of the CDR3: TGTGCCTGGAGACTAGCGGGGGAGGCCACAGATACGCAGTATTTT. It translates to CAWRLAGEATDTQYF.

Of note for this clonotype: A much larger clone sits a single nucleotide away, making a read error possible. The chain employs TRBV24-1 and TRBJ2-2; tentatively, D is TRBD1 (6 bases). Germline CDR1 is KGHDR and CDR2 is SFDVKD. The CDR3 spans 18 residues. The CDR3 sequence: CAISDLHKQGDGPGELFF. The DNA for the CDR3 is TGTGCCATCAGTGATTTGCATAAACAGGGAGATGGGCCCGGGGAGCTGTTTTTT.

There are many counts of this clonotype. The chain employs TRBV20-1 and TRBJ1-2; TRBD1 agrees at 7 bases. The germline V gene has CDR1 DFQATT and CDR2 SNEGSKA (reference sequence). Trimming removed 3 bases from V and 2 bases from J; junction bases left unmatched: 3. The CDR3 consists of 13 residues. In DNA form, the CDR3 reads TGCAGTGCTAGGCCGGGACAGAACTATGGCTACACCTTC. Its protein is CSARPGQNYGYTF.

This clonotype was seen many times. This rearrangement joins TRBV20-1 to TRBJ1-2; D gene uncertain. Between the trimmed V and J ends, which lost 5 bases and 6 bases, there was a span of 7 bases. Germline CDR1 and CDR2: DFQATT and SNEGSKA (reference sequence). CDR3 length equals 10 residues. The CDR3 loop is CSAPGDGYTF. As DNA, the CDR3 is TGCAGTGCTCCCGGGGATGGCTACACCTTC.

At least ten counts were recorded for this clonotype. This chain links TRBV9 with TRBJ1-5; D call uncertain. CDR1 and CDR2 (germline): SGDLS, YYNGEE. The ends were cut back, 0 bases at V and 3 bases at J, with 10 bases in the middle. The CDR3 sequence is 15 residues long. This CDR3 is CASSVDGRLNQPQHF. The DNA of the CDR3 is TGTGCCAGCAGCGTAGACGGCAGGCTCAATCAGCCCCAGCATTTT.

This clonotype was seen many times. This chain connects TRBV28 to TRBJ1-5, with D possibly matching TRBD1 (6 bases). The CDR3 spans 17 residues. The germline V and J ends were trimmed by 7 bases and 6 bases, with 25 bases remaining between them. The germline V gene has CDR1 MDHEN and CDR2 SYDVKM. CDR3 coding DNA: TGTGCCAGCAACTTCAGGGGCGTCTTTGCGGCGGGTCAGCCCCAGCATTTT. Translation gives CASNFRGVFAAGQPQHF.

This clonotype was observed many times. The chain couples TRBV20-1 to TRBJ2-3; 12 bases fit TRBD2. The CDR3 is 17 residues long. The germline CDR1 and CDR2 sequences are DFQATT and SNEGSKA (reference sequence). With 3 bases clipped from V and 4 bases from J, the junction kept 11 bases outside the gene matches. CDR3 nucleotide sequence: TGCAGTGCTAGGTCCCCTAGCGGGGGGGGAAGGGCAGATACGCAGTATTTT. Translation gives CSARSPSGGGRADTQYF.

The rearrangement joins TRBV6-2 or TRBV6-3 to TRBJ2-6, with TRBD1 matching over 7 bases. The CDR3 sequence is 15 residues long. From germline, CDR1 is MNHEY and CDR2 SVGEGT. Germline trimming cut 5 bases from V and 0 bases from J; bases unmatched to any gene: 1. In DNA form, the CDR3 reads TGTGCCAGCAGTACAGGGGACTCTGGGGCCAACGTCCTGACTTTC. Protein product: CASSTGDSGANVLTF.

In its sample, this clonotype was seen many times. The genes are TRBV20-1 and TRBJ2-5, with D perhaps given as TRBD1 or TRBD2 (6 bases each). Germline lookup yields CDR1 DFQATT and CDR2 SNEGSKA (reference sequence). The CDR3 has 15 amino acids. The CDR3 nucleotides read TGCAATGCCGGTCTGAATCGCAGGGGAGGAGAGACCCAGTACTTC. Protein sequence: CNAGLNRRGGETQYF.

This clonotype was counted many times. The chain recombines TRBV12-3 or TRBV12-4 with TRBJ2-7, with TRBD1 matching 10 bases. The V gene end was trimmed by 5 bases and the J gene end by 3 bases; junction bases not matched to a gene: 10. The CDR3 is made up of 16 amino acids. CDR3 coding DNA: TGTGCCAGCAGTCCCTCGTGGGGGACAGGGGTCTACGAGCAGTACTTC. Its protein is CASSPSWGTGVYEQYF.

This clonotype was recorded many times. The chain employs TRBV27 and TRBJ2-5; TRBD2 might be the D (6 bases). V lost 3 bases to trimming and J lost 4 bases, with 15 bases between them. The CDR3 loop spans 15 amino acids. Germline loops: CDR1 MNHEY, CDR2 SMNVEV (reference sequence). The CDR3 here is CASSLDSEGGETQYF. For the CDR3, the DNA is TGTGCCAGCAGTTTGGATAGCGAGGGAGGAGAGACCCAGTACTTC.

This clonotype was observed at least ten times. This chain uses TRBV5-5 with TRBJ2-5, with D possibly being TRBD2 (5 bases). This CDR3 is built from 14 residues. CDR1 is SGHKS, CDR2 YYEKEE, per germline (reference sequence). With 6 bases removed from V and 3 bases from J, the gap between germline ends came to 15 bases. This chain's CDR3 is CASTLLTGKETQYF. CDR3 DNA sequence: TGTGCCAGCACGCTTCTTACGGGGAAAGAGACCCAGTACTTC.

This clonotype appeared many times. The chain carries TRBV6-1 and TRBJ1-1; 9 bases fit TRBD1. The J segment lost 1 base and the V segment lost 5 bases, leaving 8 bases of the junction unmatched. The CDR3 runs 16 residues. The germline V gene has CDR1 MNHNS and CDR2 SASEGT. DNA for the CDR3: TGTGCCAGCAGTAAATCCCCGGGACAGGGGAACACTGAAGCTTTCTTT. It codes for CASSKSPGQGNTEAFF.

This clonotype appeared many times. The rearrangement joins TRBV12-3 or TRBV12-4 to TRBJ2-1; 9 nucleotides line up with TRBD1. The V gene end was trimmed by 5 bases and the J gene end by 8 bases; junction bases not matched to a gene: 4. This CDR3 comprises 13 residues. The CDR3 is CASSKQGADEQFF. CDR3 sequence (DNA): TGTGCCAGCAGTAAACAGGGGGCCGATGAGCAGTTCTTC.

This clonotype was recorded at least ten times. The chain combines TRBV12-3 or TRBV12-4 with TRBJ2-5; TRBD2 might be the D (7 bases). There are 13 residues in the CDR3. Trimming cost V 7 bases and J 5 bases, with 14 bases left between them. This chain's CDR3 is CASTLAGAETQYF. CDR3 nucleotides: TGTGCCAGCACCCTCGCGGGGGCTGAGACCCAGTACTTC.

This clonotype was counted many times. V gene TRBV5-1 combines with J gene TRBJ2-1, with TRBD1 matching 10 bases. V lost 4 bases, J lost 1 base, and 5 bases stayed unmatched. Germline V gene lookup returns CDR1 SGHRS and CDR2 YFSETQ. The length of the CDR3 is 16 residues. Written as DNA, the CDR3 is TGCGCCAGCAGCCCGCCGGGACAGGGGTCCTACAATGAGCAGTTCTTC. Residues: CASSPPGQGSYNEQFF.

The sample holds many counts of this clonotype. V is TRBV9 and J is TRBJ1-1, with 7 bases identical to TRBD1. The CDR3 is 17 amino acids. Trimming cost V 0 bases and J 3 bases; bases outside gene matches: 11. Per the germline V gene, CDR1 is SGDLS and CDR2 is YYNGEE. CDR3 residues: CASSVEGLLRGDTEAFF. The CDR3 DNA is TGTGCCAGCAGCGTAGAGGGCCTCCTCAGGGGGGACACTGAAGCTTTCTTT.

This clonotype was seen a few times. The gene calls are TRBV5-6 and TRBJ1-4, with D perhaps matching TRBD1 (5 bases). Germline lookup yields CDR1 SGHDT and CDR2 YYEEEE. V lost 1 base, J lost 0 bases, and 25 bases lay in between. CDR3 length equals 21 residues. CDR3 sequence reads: CASSLRRVAVGPKATNEKLFF. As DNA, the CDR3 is TGTGCCAGCAGCTTGAGGAGAGTAGCGGTGGGACCAAAAGCAACTAATGAAAAACTGTTTTTT.

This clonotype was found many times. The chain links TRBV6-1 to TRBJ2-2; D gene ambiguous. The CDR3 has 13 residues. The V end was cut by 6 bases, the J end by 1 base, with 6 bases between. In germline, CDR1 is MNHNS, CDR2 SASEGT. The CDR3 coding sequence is TGTGCCAGCAGGTGGGAGAACACCGGGGAGCTGTTTTTT. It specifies CASRWENTGELFF.

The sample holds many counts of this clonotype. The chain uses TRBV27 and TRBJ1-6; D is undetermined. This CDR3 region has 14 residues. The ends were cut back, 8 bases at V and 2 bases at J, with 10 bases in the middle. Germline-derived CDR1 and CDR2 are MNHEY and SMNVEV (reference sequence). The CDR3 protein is CASCAGTYNSPLHF. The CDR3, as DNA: TGTGCCAGCTGCGCGGGAACCTATAATTCACCCCTCCACTTT.